At least ten counts were recorded for the clone carrying this T cell receptor (beta chain). Its cognate antigen is unknown. The sample is drawn from a study of regulatory T cells in long-lasting Graves disease. Study summary: Recently diagnosed Graves' patients had received antithyroid drugs for under 3 months. Study results and limitations: Analysis covered peripheral blood alone, not thyroid tissue. Persistent Graves' patients showed a TCR diversity that was lower than that of newly diagnosed ones.

Arm-PCR of CDR3 regions and iRepertoire HTBI primers were the basis on which TCR beta libraries were built. TCRdb processed the multiplex PCR reads anew with MiXCR; each CDR3 protein has one entry. The top ten clones hold 22% of a sample with roughly 380,000 distinct CDR3 sequences, 15% of them seen once. Time point reported: newly diagnosed GD, antithyroid drugs for less than 3 months. From RNA extracted from PBMCs, the TCR library was made. Germline CDR1 SGHRS, CDR2 YFSETQ. There are 11 residues in the CDR3. Trimming took 5 bases from V and 4 from J, leaving 6 bases between them. The chain combines TRBV5-1 with TRBJ1-2, with D hard to call. This clonotype originated in a female donor with Graves disease. The sequences come from peripheral blood mononuclear cells (PBMCs), collected at new diagnosis, from a patient treated with antithyroid drugs. As DNA, the CDR3 is TGCGCCAGCAGTAACAGCTATGGCTACACCTTC. It translates to CASSNSYGYTF.